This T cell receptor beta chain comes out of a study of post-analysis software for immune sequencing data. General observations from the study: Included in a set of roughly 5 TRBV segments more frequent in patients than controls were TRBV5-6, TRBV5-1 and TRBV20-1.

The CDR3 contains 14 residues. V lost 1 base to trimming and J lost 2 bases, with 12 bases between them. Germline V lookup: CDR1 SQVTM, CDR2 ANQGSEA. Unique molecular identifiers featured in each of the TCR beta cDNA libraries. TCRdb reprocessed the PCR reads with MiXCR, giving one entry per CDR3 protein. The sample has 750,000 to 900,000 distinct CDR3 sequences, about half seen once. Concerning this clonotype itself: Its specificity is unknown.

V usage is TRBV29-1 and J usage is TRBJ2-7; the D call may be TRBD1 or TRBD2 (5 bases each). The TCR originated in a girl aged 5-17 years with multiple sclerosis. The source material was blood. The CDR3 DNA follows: TGCAGCGTTGAAGGGTGGGGGAGAGCCTACGAGCAGTACTTC. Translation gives CSVEGWGRAYEQYF.